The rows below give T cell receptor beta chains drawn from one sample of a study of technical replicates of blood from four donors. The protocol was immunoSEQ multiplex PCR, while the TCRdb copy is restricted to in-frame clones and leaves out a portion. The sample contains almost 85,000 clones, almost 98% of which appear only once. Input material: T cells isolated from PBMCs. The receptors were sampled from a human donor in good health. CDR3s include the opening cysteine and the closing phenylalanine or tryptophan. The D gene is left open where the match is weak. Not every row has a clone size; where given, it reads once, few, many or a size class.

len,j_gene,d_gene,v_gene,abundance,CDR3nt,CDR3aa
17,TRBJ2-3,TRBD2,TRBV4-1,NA,TGCGCCAGCAGCCAACCCGGGACTAGCGGGAGCAGGCGCACGCAGTATTTT,CASSQPGTSGSRRTQYF
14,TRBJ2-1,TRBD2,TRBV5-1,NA,TGCGCCAGCAGGGAATTAGCGGGAGCCAATGAGCAGTTCTTC,CASRELAGANEQFF
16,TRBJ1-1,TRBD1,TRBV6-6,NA,TGTGCCAGCAGTTCGATAGCCGACAGGGTGGGATTGGGAGCTTTCTTT,CASSSIADRVGLGAFF
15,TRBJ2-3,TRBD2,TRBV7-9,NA,TGTGCCAGCAGCCAGCTGACTAGCTCCACAGATACGCAGTATTTT,CASSQLTSSTDTQYF
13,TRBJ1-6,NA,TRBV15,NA,TGTGCCACCAGCAGAGAAGGGGGTTCACCCCTCCACTTT,CATSREGGSPLHF
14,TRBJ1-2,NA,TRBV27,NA,TGTGCCTCTAACCGGGCAGGGAAAAACTATGGCTACACCTTC,CASNRAGKNYGYTF
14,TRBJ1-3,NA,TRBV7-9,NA,TGTGCCAGCAGTATAGACAGCTCTGGAAACACCATATATTTT,CASSIDSSGNTIYF
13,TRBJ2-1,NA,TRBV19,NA,TGTGCCAGTAGTATGGCCGGGTACAATGAGCAGTTCTTC,CASSMAGYNEQFF
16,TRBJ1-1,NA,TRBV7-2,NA,TGTGCCAGCAGCCTTAGACCGTGGGCCCTGAACACTGAAGCTTTCTTT,CASSLRPWALNTEAFF
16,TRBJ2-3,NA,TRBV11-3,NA,TGTGCCAGCAGCTTACTCCGCGGGGAAGGCACAGATACGCAGTATTTT,CASSLLRGEGTDTQYF
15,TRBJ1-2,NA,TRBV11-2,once,TGTGCCAGCAGCTTCCCCGAACATGGCCGGAGAGGCTACACCTTC,CASSFPEHGRRGYTF
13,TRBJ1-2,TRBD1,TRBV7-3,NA,TGTGCCAGCAGCTCACAGGGGTCGGATGGCTACACCTTC,CASSSQGSDGYTF
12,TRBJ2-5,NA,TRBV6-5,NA,TGTGCCAGCAGCCCCAGCCAAGAGACCCAGTACTTC,CASSPSQETQYF
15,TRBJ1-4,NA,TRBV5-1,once,TGCGCCAGCAGCCTGAAGGACAGCCGTAATGAAAAACTGTTTTTT,CASSLKDSRNEKLFF
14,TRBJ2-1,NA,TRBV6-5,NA,TGTGCCAGCGGGCGAGGGCTCTCCCCTAATGAGCAGTTCTTC,CASGRGLSPNEQFF
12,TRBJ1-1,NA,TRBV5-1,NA,TGCGCCAGCAGCTTAGGGGTCACTGAAGCTTTCTTT,CASSLGVTEAFF
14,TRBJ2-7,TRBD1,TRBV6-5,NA,TGTGCCAGCAGCACTTACAGGGGGCCCTACGAGCAGTACTTC,CASSTYRGPYEQYF
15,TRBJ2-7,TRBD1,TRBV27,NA,TGTGCCAGCAGTTTGGTTGGACAGGTTTTCTACGAGCAGTACTTC,CASSLVGQVFYEQYF
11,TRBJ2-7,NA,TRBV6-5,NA,TGTGCCAGCAGTGACAGCCGTGGTTGGTACTTC,CASSDSRGWYF
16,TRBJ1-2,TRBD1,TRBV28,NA,TGTGCCAGCAGTTTTCGCCTTCGGACAGGGTTAAATGGCTACACCTTC,CASSFRLRTGLNGYTF
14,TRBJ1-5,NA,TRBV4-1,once,TGCGCCAGCAGCCAAGAAGAAGGGAGTCAGCCCCAGCATTTT,CASSQEEGSQPQHF
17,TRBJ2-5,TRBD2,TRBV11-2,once,TGTGCCAGCAGCTTAATCGAGTTAGCGGGGGATCATGAGACCCAGTACTTC,CASSLIELAGDHETQYF
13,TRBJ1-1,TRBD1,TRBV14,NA,TGTGCCAGCAGCCCCGACAGGGCCACTGAAGCTTTCTTT,CASSPDRATEAFF
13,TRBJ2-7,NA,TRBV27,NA,TGTGCCAGCAGGCAAGCGGGTGGGTATGAGCAGTACTTC,CASRQAGGYEQYF
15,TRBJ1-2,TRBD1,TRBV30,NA,TGTGCCTGGAGTGGCCCGTCAGGGGGAAGGTATGGCTACACCTTC,CAWSGPSGGRYGYTF
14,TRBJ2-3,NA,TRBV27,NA,TGTGCCAGCAGTCGGGGGATTCCCCCAGATACGCAGTATTTT,CASSRGIPPDTQYF
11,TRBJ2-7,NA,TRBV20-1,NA,TGCAGTGTATTGCGGAACTACGAGCAGTACTTC,CSVLRNYEQYF
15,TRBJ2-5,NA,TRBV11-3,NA,TGTGCCAGCAGCTTCACACGAAGCGCGGAAGAGACCCAGTACTTC,CASSFTRSAEETQYF
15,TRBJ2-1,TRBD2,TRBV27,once,TGTGCCAGCACTGAGGGGACTAGCGGATACAATGAGCAGTTCTTC,CASTEGTSGYNEQFF
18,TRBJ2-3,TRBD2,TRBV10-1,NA,TGCGCCAGCAGTGAGTACCCCCCAGGGCGGGGGAGCACAGATACGCAGTATTTT,CASSEYPPGRGSTDTQYF
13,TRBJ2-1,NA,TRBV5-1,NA,TGCGCCAGCAGCTACCCTGGCGGTAATGAGCAGTTCTTC,CASSYPGGNEQFF
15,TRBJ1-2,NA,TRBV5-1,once,TGCGCCAGCAGCTTGATCGCAGGGTCTGCGGATGGCTACACCTTC,CASSLIAGSADGYTF
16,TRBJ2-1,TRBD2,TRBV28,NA,TGTGCCAGCAACCTTAGGCGCGGACTAGCGCACAATGAGCAGTTCTTC,CASNLRRGLAHNEQFF
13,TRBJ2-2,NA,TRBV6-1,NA,TGTGCCACGGGAGCGGGCGTCACCGGGGAGCTGTTTTTT,CATGAGVTGELFF
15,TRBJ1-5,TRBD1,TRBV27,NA,TGTGCCAGCAGTCAAGACAGGGGGCACAATCAGCCCCAGCATTTT,CASSQDRGHNQPQHF
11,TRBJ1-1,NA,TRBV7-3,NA,TGTGCCAGCAGCGAGGGCGGTGAAGCTTTCTTT,CASSEGGEAFF
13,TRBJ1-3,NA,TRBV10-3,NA,TGTGCCATCACCGGACAGTCTGGAAACACCATATATTTT,CAITGQSGNTIYF
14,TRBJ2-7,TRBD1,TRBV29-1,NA,TGCAGCGTTGAACCCCGGGACAGACCCTACGAGCAGTACTTC,CSVEPRDRPYEQYF
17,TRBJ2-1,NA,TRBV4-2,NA,TGTGCCAGCAGCCAGTACTCGGGGGGCCAAAAATACAATGAGCAGTTCTTC,CASSQYSGGQKYNEQFF
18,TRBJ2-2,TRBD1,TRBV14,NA,TGTGCCAGCAGCCTCGTGGCCGGGACAGGGATAGGCACCGGGGAGCTGTTTTTT,CASSLVAGTGIGTGELFF
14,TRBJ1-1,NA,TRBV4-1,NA,TGCGCCAGCAGCCAGGGCACCGTGAACACTGAAGCTTTCTTT,CASSQGTVNTEAFF
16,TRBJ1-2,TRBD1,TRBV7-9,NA,TGTGCCAGCAGCAATACTGGGGACAGGGTTAGATATGGCTACACCTTC,CASSNTGDRVRYGYTF
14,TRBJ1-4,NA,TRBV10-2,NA,TGCGCCAGCAGAGGGGGGGCAACTAATGAAAAACTGTTTTTT,CASRGGATNEKLFF
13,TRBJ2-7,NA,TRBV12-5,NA,TGTGCTAGTGCCCAGGACAAAGTCTACGAGCAGTACTTC,CASAQDKVYEQYF
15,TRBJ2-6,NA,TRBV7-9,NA,TGTGCCAGCAGCAGACAGGAGTCTGGGGCCAACGTCCTGACTTTC,CASSRQESGANVLTF
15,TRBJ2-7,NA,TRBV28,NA,TGTGCCAGCAGCCCCCCCACACAGACTACCTACGAGCAGTACTTC,CASSPPTQTTYEQYF
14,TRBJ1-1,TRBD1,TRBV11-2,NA,TGTGCCAGCAGCTGGGACAGATCGAACACTGAAGCTTTCTTT,CASSWDRSNTEAFF
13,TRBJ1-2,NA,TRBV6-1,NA,TGTGCCAGTATACTAGGACAGCTCTTGGGCTACACCTTC,CASILGQLLGYTF